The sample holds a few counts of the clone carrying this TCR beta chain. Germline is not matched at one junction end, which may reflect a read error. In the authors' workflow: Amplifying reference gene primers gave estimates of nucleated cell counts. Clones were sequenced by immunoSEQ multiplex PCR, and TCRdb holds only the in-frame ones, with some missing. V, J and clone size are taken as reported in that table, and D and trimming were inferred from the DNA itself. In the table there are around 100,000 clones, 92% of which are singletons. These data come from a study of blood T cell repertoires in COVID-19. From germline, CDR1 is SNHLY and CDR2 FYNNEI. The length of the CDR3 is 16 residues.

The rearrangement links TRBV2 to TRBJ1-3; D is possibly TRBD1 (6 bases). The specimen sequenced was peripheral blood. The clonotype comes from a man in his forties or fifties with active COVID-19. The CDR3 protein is CASSEGRGVSGNTIYF. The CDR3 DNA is TGTGCCAGCAGCGAAGGCAGGGGCGTCTCTGGAAACACCATATATTTT.